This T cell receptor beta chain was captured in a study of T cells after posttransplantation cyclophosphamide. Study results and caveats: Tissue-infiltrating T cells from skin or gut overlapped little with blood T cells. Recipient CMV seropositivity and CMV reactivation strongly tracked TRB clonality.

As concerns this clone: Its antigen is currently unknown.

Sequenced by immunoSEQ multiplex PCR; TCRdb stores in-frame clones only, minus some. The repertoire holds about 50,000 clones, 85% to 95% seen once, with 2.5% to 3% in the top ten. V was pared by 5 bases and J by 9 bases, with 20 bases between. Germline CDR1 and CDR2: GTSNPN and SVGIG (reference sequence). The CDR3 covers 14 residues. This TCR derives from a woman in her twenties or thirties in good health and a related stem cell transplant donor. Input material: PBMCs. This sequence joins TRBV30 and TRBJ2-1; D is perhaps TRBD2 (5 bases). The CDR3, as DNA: TGTGCCTGGGACTGGGTAAGGATTGGGAGTGAGCAGTTCTTC. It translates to CAWDWVRIGSEQFF.